These 9 T cell receptor beta chains were all obtained from the same sample, sequenced in a study of radiotherapy plus CTLA-4 blockade in lung cancer. Data came from immunoSEQ multiplex PCR; TCRdb stores just in-frame clones and leaves some out. Of under 65,000 clones in the sample, approximately 80% were seen once. The sequencing used peripheral blood, collected from a patient treated with radiotherapy plus ipilimumab. The receptor source for this set is a human donor with non-small cell lung cancer whose response to radiotherapy plus ipilimumab could not be evaluated.

The V call is TRBV20-1, the J call TRBJ2-1, with 8 bases that match TRBD2. Germline V gene data show CDR1 as DFQATT and CDR2 as SNEGSKA (reference sequence). This CDR3 comprises 11 residues. Trimming at V came to 3 bases and at J to 16 bases, leaving 8 bases not matched to a gene. CDR3 in amino acids: CSASRGLAPFF. The CDR3 DNA reads as TGCAGTGCTAGCCGAGGACTAGCCCCCTTCTTC.

V is TRBV28 and J is TRBJ2-4, with 9 bases that match TRBD1. The CDR3 length is 15 residues. Unmatched junction bases numbered 5, after V lost 3 bases and J lost 5 bases. The germline gives CDR1 MDHEN, CDR2 SYDVKM. CDR3 region: CASSFTGQGENIQYF. The CDR3 region has the DNA TGTGCCAGCAGTTTCACGGGACAGGGAGAAAACATTCAGTACTTC.

This sequence joins TRBV10-2 and TRBJ1-6; D is possibly TRBD1 (5 bases). CDR3 length equals 15 residues. Germline assignment: CDR1 WSHSY and CDR2 SAAADI. The V and J ends lost 2 bases and 2 bases respectively, with 7 bases between them. CDR3: CASSEPGAYNSPLHF. CDR3 in DNA: TGCGCCAGCAGTGAGCCGGGGGCCTATAATTCACCCCTCCACTTT.

This sequence joins TRBV18 and TRBJ2-7; 7 nucleotides align to TRBD2. The V segment lost 1 base and the J segment 3 bases; nucleotides outside the gene matches: 9. The germline gives CDR1 KGHSH, CDR2 LQKENI. The CDR3 covers 16 residues. CDR3 in amino acids: CASSPLLATSIYEQYF. The CDR3 DNA reads TGTGCCAGCTCACCACTATTGGCGACTAGCATCTACGAGCAGTACTTC.

The CDR3 sequence: CASSLSSDSSGNTIYF. CDR3 sequence (DNA): TGTGCCAGCAGCCTCTCATCGGACTCCTCTGGAAACACCATATATTTT. The chain has TRBV5-4 and TRBJ1-3; D uncertain. Germline V CDR1 and CDR2: SGHNT, YYREEE (reference sequence). The CDR3 has 16 amino acids. V lost 4 bases and J 0 bases, leaving 14 bases between the germline ends.

Points on this clone: A read error may account for a junction end that differs from germline. This same CDR3 is encoded by further DNA sequences in the sample. The chain employs TRBV4-3 and TRBJ2-7; D possibly corresponds to TRBD2 (5 bases). Germline values: CDR1 LGHNA, CDR2 YSLEER. This CDR3 has 13 amino acids. The CDR3 sequence: CASSQLRGLAKFF. CDR3 sequence (DNA): TGCGCCAGCAGCCAGCTTCGAGGACTGGCAAAATTCTTC.

The chain links TRBV5-4 to TRBJ2-4, with 7 bases identical to TRBD1. The CDR3 extends over 15 amino acids. Germline-derived CDR1 and CDR2 are SGHNT and YYREEE (reference sequence). V gave up 3 bases and J gave up 4 bases; unmatched junction bases: 7. The CDR3 reads CASSWGGDSKNIQYF. As DNA, the CDR3 is TGTGCCAGCAGCTGGGGTGGGGACAGTAAAAACATTCAGTACTTC.

The chain uses TRBV9 and TRBJ2-3; 10 bases agree with TRBD1. This CDR3 contains 18 residues. In germline, CDR1 is SGDLS, CDR2 YYNGEE. Trimming removed 0 bases from V and 3 bases from J; junction bases left unmatched: 10. The CDR3 DNA reads as TGTGCCAGCAGCGTAGGATGGAAGACAGGGGGCTTGACAGATACGCAGTATTTT. This encodes CASSVGWKTGGLTDTQYF.

This clone was seen once. Other nucleotide sequences from this sample produce the same CDR3. The V call is TRBV27, the J call TRBJ2-2; the match to TRBD1 covers 9 bases. This CDR3 is 18 amino acids long. V shed 7 bases, J shed 5 bases, and the junction held 17 bases outside the gene matches. The germline V gene has CDR1 MNHEY and CDR2 SMNVEV (reference sequence). This CDR3 reads CASNLPGQGNLWTGELFF. CDR3 coding DNA: TGTGCCAGCAACCTTCCGGGACAGGGAAATCTATGGACCGGGGAGCTGTTTTTT.